Listed below are T cell receptor beta chains from one sample, sequenced in a study of metastatic and nonmetastatic thyroid tumors. TCRdb re-called clones from the PCR reads using MiXCR. Among around 34,000 clones, approximately 32% were seen once, and the ten largest hold approximately 8%. Specimen: blood. The source is a female donor with papillary thyroid cancer or a benign thyroid nodule (not recorded which). Some clones in this sample may be carry-over from other donors' samples. Both conserved end residues are part of each CDR3. A D gene is named only where the DNA matches it firmly. Where a row states a size, it is once, few, many or the class of an expanded clone; other rows omit it.

length	size	V	J	D	DNA	CDR3
18	many	TRBV20-1	TRBJ2-4	-	TGCAGTGCTAGAGATGATCCTTCTAGCCGATTGGGCCAAAACATTCAGTACTTC	CSARDDPSSRLGQNIQYF
12	many	TRBV24-1	TRBJ2-2	-	TGTGCCACCAGTGCCGGCCCCGGGGAGCTGTTTTTT	CATSAGPGELFF
16	-	TRBV2	TRBJ2-2	-	TGTGCCAGCAGTGCAAACAACAGGGTATGGACAGGGGAGCTGTTTTTT	CASSANNRVWTGELFF
12	few	TRBV29-1	TRBJ2-7	-	TGCAGCGTTCTGCTGGAGACCTACGAGCAGTACTTC	CSVLLETYEQYF
16	few	TRBV27	TRBJ2-1	TRBD2	TGTGCCAGCAAGACCTCCGGGACTAGCGGGTACAATGAGCAGTTCTTC	CASKTSGTSGYNEQFF
13	-	TRBV30	TRBJ1-1	-	TGTGCCTGGAGTGTACGGGAGCCCGTGGGAGCTTTCTTT	CAWSVREPVGAFF
15	many	TRBV5-4	TRBJ2-5	TRBD1	TGCGCCAGCAGCCCCCCAGGACAGGGGACGGAGACCCAGTACTTC	CASSPPGQGTETQYF
15	-	TRBV6-1	TRBJ2-7	TRBD2	TGTGCCAGCAGTGAACTGACAGTGGGGGGGAGGGAGCAGTACTTC	CASSELTVGGREQYF
15	-	TRBV6-2/TRBV6-3	TRBJ2-1	TRBD2	TGTGCCAGCAGTTGGACTAGCCGTGATTACAATGATCAGTTCTTC	CASSWTSRDYNDQFF
12	-	TRBV20-1	TRBJ2-7	-	TGCAGTGCTAGTCCAGGGAGCTGGGAGCAGTACTTC	CSASPGSWEQYF
13	-	TRBV5-1	TRBJ1-2	-	TGCGCCAGCAGCGTGGGGTTGAACTATGGCTACACCTTC	CASSVGLNYGYTF
13	-	TRBV11-2	TRBJ2-7	TRBD1	TGTGCCAGCAGCGGACAGGGTGACGACGAGCAGTACTTC	CASSGQGDDEQYF
15	-	TRBV6-1	TRBJ2-7	-	TGTGCCAGCAGTGTAGGTGGTGAAGGGCCCTACGAGCAGTACTTC	CASSVGGEGPYEQYF
18	-	TRBV27	TRBJ2-5	TRBD2	TGTGCCAGCAGCACTTCCTCCGGGACTGGCGGGAGGGCGGAGACCCAGTACTTC	CASSTSSGTGGRAETQYF
14	many	TRBV19	TRBJ1-3	TRBD1	TGTGCCAGTACCGGGACAGGGTACGGAAACACCATATATTTT	CASTGTGYGNTIYF
13	medium-sized	TRBV12-3/TRBV12-4	TRBJ1-1	-	TGTGCCAGCAGTTCCGGACGGCCTACTGAAGCTTTCTTT	CASSSGRPTEAFF
11	many	TRBV30	TRBJ2-1	-	TGTGCCTGGGGCCCACATTCTGAGCAGTTCTTC	CAWGPHSEQFF
13	many	TRBV12-3/TRBV12-4	TRBJ2-4	-	TGTGCCAGCAGTCCAGGGAACACAAACATTCAGTACTTC	CASSPGNTNIQYF
14	medium-sized	TRBV19	TRBJ2-5	TRBD1	TGTGCCAGTAGTAGCCGGGACAGGGCGGAGACCCAGTACTTC	CASSSRDRAETQYF
15	many	TRBV6-1	TRBJ2-3	TRBD2	TGTGCCAGCACCCTGACTAGCGGGGGTCCAGATACGCAGTATTTT	CASTLTSGGPDTQYF
14	few	TRBV6-1	TRBJ1-2	-	TGTGCCAGCAGTAGGGACCCAGCGAACTATGGCTACACCTTC	CASSRDPANYGYTF
16	-	TRBV11-1	TRBJ2-2	-	TGTGCCAGCACCCGAGGGACCCTCCTCAACACCGGGGAGCTGTTTTTT	CASTRGTLLNTGELFF